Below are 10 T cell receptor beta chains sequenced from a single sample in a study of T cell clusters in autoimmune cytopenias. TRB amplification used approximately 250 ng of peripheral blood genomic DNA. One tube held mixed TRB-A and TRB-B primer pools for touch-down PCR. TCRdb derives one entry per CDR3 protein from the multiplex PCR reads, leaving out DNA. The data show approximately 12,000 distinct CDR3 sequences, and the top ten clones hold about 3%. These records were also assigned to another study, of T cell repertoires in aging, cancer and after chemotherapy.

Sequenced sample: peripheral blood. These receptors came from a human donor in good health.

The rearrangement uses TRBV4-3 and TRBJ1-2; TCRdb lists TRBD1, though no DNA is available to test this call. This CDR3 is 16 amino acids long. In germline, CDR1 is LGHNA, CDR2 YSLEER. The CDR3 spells CASSPLDRPPNYGYTF.

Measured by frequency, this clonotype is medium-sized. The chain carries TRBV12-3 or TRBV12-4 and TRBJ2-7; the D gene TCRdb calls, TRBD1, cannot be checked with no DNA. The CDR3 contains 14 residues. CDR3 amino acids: CASSKDRGQGKQYF.

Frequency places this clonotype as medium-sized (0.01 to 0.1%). Here the CDR3 reads CASSTGAPEAFF. This chain joins TRBV6-2 or TRBV6-3 and TRBJ1-1; absent DNA, TCRdb's TRBD1 call cannot be checked. Looked up from germline, CDR1 is MNHEY and CDR2 is SVGEGT. This CDR3 comprises 12 residues.

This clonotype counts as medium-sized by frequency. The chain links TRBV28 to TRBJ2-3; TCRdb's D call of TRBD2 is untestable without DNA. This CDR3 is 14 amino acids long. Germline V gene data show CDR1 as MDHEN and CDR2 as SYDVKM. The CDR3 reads CASSAPRGRDTQYF. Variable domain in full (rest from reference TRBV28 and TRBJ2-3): DVKVTQSSRYLVKRTGEKVFLECVQDMDHENMFWYRQDPGLGLRLIYFSYDVKMKEKGDIPEGYSVSREKKERFSLILESASTNQTSMYLCASSAPRGRDTQYFGPGTRLTVL.

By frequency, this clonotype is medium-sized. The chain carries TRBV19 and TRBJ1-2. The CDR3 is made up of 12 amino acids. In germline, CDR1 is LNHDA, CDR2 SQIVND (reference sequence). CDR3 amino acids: CASRPRRAGYTF.

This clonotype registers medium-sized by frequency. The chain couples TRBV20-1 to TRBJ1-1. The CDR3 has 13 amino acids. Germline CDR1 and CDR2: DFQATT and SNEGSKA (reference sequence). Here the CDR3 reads CSARGTSNTEAFF.

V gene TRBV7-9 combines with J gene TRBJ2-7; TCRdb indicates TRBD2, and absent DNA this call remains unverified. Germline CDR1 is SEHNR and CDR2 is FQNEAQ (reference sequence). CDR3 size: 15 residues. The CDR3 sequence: CASSSGTSFSYEQYF.

CDR3 region: CASRRASTYEQYF. This sequence joins TRBV28 and TRBJ2-7; no DNA is available, so the TRBD2 call from TCRdb remains unchecked. The length of the CDR3 is 13 residues. CDR1 is MDHEN, CDR2 SYDVKM, per germline.

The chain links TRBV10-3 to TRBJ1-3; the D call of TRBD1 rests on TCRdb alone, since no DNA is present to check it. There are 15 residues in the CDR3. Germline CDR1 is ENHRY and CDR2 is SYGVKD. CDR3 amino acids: CACEDRVLSGNTIYF.

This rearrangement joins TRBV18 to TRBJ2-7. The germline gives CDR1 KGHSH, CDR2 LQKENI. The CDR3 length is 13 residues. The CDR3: CASSPVTAYEQYF. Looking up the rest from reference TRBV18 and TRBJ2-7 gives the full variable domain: NAGVMQNPRHLVRRRGQEARLRCSPMKGHSHVYWYRQLPEEGLKFMVYLQKENIIDESGMPKERFSAEFPKEGPSILRIQQVVRGDSAAYFCASSPVTAYEQYFGPGTRLTVT.